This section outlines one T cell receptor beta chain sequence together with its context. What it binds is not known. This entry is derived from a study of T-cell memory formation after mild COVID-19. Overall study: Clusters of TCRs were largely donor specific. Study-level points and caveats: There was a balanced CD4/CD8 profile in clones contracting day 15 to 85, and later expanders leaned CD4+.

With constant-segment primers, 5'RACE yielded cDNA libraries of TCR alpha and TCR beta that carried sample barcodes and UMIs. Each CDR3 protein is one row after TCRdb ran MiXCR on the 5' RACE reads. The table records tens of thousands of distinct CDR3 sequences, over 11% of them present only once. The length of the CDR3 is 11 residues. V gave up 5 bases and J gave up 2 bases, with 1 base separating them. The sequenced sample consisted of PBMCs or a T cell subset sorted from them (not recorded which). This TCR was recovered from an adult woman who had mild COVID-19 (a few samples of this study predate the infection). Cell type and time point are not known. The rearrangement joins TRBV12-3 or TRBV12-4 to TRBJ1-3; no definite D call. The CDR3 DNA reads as TGTGCCAGCAGTGCTGGAAACACCATATATTTT. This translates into CASSAGNTIYF.